One sample yielded the 7 T cell receptor beta chains listed below, sequenced in a study of blood T cell repertoires in COVID-19. The table came from immunoSEQ multiplex PCR; TCRdb's copy has only in-frame clones and leaves some out. Among roughly 300,000 clones listed, 70% to 90% were seen once. The sequencing input was PBMCs or T cells enriched from blood (not recorded which). The receptors were sampled from a woman aged 18-35 years who had recovered from COVID-19.

V usage is TRBV10-2 and J usage is TRBJ2-7; 9 bases match TRBD1. V lost 6 bases, J lost 6 bases, and 6 bases stayed unmatched. The V gene's germline CDR1 is WSHSY and CDR2 SAAADI. The CDR3 is 13 amino acids. CDR3 DNA: TGCGCCAGCAGGGGGGACAGGGATCGCGAGCAGTACTTC. Its protein is CASRGDRDREQYF.

The chain joins TRBV4-1 to TRBJ2-2; 15 positions agree with TRBD2. The CDR3 is 17 amino acids. CDR1 MGHRA and CDR2 YSYEKL come from the germline V gene. The junction had 4 bases not matched to a gene; V was cut back by 4 bases and J by 4 bases. CDR3 sequence: CASSRGLAGGRTGELFF. CDR3 in DNA: TGCGCCAGCAGCCGGGGACTAGCGGGGGGACGCACCGGGGAGCTGTTTTTT.

This chain uses TRBV4-2 with TRBJ1-2; 7 positions agree with TRBD1. The CDR3 is 14 amino acids. The germline CDR1 and CDR2 sequences are LGHNA and YNFKEQ. The V and J ends lost 0 bases and 8 bases, in that order; junction bases with no gene match: 6. The CDR3 nucleotides are TGTGCCAGCAGCCAAGAGGTGACAGGGCAGGGCTACACCTTC. Its translation: CASSQEVTGQGYTF.

In regard to this clone: Other DNA sequences of this sample code for an identical CDR3. The chain couples TRBV18 to TRBJ1-1; maybe TRBD1 (5 bases). Trimming removed 2 bases from V and 5 bases from J, with 9 bases in between. This CDR3 contains 13 residues. Germline-derived CDR1 and CDR2 are KGHSH and LQKENI. CDR3 in amino acids: CASSPGAGTEAFF. The CDR3 DNA reads as TGTGCCAGCTCACCAGGGGCAGGTACTGAAGCTTTCTTT.

This clone was found once. This sequence joins TRBV6-6 and TRBJ2-7; 11 bases align to TRBD2. Germline-derived CDR1 and CDR2 are MNHNY and SVGAGI (reference sequence). This CDR3 is built from 15 residues. The V segment lost 6 bases and the J segment 2 bases; nucleotides outside the gene matches: 6. CDR3 sequence: CASRPRLAGTYEQYF. The CDR3 DNA sequence: TGTGCCAGCAGGCCTAGACTAGCGGGAACCTACGAGCAGTACTTC.

V is TRBV28 and J is TRBJ2-1, with 8 positions matching TRBD2. The CDR3 is made up of 15 amino acids. Germline V lookup: CDR1 MDHEN, CDR2 SYDVKM. Trimming at V came to 6 bases and at J to 6 bases, leaving 10 bases not matched to a gene. In DNA, the CDR3 is TGTGCCAGCAGCGCCGGGGGGGTTATCCCCAATGAGCAGTTCTTC. Translating gives CASSAGGVIPNEQFF.

The chain combines TRBV19 with TRBJ2-1; D is uncertain. V lost 0 bases and J lost 0, with 6 bases in between. Germline V CDR1 and CDR2: LNHDA, SQIVND (reference sequence). This CDR3 region has 15 residues. The CDR3 sequence: CASSIDGASYNEQFF. In DNA, the CDR3 is TGTGCCAGTAGTATAGATGGAGCCTCCTACAATGAGCAGTTCTTC.